What follows is one T cell receptor (beta chain) and its context. Its specificity is unknown. The entry originates in a study of cytomegalovirus exposure and HLA in healthy donors. J lost 4 bases, V lost 8 bases, and 11 bases had no gene match. Germline CDR1 and CDR2: SEHNR and FQNEAQ (reference sequence). The CDR3 is 15 residues long. PCR used 60 Vbeta primers and 13 Jbeta primers. This table comes from immunoSEQ multiplex PCR, and its TCRdb copy is limited to in-frame clones, with some not included. The repertoire holds over 150,000 clones, with roughly 71% as singletons. Donors in the study were healthy people who gave bone marrow. Study-wide results and caveats: As confirmed in vitro, a few CMV-associated chains were specific for CMV antigens. Later analysis suggested links between common viral pathogens and several top significant clusters.

The TCR was taken from a male donor in good health and CMV-seropositive. The sample was PBMCs. The chain has TRBV7-9 and TRBJ1-1; 9 bases line up with TRBD1. DNA for the CDR3: TGTGCCAGCGGACAAGGTGACAGGGGGGTCACTGAAGCTTTCTTT. It specifies CASGQGDRGVTEAFF.